This T cell receptor (beta chain) was observed in a study of T cells expressing NK-cell markers (dated by TCRdb to 2020 to 2021). With respect to the entire study: Three sorted T-cell subsets (CD3+CD56+NKG2C+, CD3+CD56+NKG2C- and CD3+CD56-NKG2C+) from roughly 8 donors had their TCR beta-chain repertoires profiled. Among the eight sequenced donors, only one was HCMV-seronegative, while the other seven were HCMV-seropositive. The libraries were sequenced on Illumina HiSeq 2000/2500, MiSeq or NextSeq, producing 2 x 150 bp reads. The study sequenced eight donors, all healthy volunteers chosen at random: three men and five women. What the study reported, not specific to this receptor: In over 5 donors, the dominant CD3+CD56+NKG2C+ clonotypes were among the top 10 CD8+ clonotypes and accounted for 1.0-7.0% of CD8+ T cells. Those dominant clonotypes were again the most abundant among CD3+CD56-NKG2C+ cells in a few donors, at about 25-65%. Whether the expanded NKG2C-expressing T cell clones were specific for HCMV antigens was left unclear.

Sequences SGHRS (CDR1) and YFSETQ (CDR2) are obtained from the germline V gene. CDR3 length: 17 amino acids, cysteine to phenylalanine. No DNA has been recorded. Sequencing was carried out with an Illumina HiSeq 2000. The TCR beta cDNA libraries were made using 5'RACE template switching, a step that added both a universal primer site and unique molecular identifiers. cDNA synthesis was primed from the TCR beta constant segment and was followed by two successive PCR amplification steps. The study's processing was this. Reads were demultiplexed and grouped by UMI with MIGEC, and clonotypes were assembled and quantified with MiTCR. To exclude erroneous sequences, only TCR cDNA sequences supported by at least two reads were retained. Downstream repertoire analysis used the tcR package, and clonotypes were matched across fractions by CDR3 nucleotide sequence plus V segment. Antigen specificity was annotated against VDJdb with VDJmatch, allowing one amino acid substitution in CDR3. TCRdb reanalyzed the reads, keeping one entry per CDR3 protein sequence and omitting DNA. TCRdb, not the authors, supplied the V and J calls. The sample's table lists a count of roughly 380,000 distinct CDR3 sequences. Roughly 5.2% of the sample belongs to the ten largest clones.

A commercial ELISA kit detecting HCMV-specific IgG in serum was used to determine HCMV serostatus. Ficoll density gradient centrifugation was used to isolate peripheral blood mononuclear cells from blood. Note on this clonotype: Its specific antigen is unknown.

Recombination connected TRBV5-1 to TRBJ2-1; TCRdb's D call, TRBD2, is unchecked because there is no DNA. Source material: blood T cells: a sorted CD56 or NKG2C T cell subset, CD4+ or CD8+ T cells, or bulk PBMC T cells (not recorded which). The receptor was derived from a man between 18 and 69 years old in good health. The CDR3 region has the sequence CASSSSPVAGGPAEQFF.